One sample yielded the 20 T cell receptor beta chains listed below, sequenced in a study of shared clonotypes between healthy human individuals. Terminally differentiated effector memory CD45RA+ cells were left out of the naive CD8 fraction, which was CD45RO-negative and positively selected for CCR7. The data were produced by immunoSEQ multiplex PCR, yet TCRdb's version contains in-frame clones alone and is incomplete. The data contain hundreds of thousands of clones, approximately 96% of them seen just once; the ten biggest clones take up roughly 0.23%. The source material was naive CD8+ T cells sorted from blood. The receptor source for this set is a man between 25 and 39 years old in good health.

The J gene is TRBJ2-2, the V gene TRBV14; D unresolved. Germline lookup yields CDR1 SGHDN and CDR2 FVKESK. The CDR3 runs to 12 residues. The V end lost 6 bases, the J end lost 2 bases, and 4 bases lay between the germline ends. The CDR3 protein is CASRINTGELFF. The CDR3, as DNA: TGTGCCAGCAGGATTAACACCGGGGAGCTGTTTTTT.

As for this clone: One end of the junction varies from germline; a read error may be responsible. The chain joins TRBV7-7 to TRBJ2-1, with 7 bases lining up with TRBD2. CDR1 SSHAT and CDR2 FNYEAQ come from the germline V gene (reference sequence). This CDR3 region has 17 residues. The CDR3: CASSFRDYRSSYNEQFF. The CDR3 nucleotides read TGTGCTAGCAGCTTCCGGGACTACCGGAGCTCCTACAATGAGCAGTTCTTC.

The chain carries TRBV10-1 and TRBJ2-3; D is possibly TRBD1 (6 bases). The CDR3 has 14 amino acids. Germline V gene lookup returns CDR1 WNHNN and CDR2 SYGVQD (reference sequence). The V end lost 6 bases, the J end lost 2 bases, and 12 bases lay between the germline ends. CDR3 sequence reads: CASSLQGVTDTQYF. As DNA, the CDR3 is TGCGCCAGCAGCCTACAGGGAGTCACAGATACGCAGTATTTT.

This chain uses TRBV6-5 with TRBJ1-5; weak D call: TRBD1 (5 bases). Germline assignment: CDR1 MNHEY and CDR2 SVGAGI. CDR3 length: 16 residues. V lost 0 bases, J lost 2 bases, and 11 bases lay in between. Written as DNA, the CDR3 is TGTGCCAGCAGTTACTCAGGGGTCGATCGCAATCAGCCCCAGCATTTT. Its protein product is CASSYSGVDRNQPQHF.

The chain couples TRBV5-1 to TRBJ2-1; maybe TRBD1 (5 bases). V gave up 2 bases and J gave up 6 bases, with 15 bases separating them. This CDR3 is 15 amino acids long. Germline V gene data show CDR1 as SGHRS and CDR2 as YFSETQ. CDR3 loop: CASSLGAGILNEQFF. CDR3 nucleotide sequence: TGCGCCAGCAGCTTAGGGGCAGGGATCCTCAATGAGCAGTTCTTC.

A single count supports this clone. V is TRBV5-4 and J is TRBJ2-1, with D maybe TRBD2 (6 bases). The CDR3 loop spans 16 amino acids. In germline, CDR1 is SGHNT, CDR2 YYREEE (reference sequence). The V end lost 0 bases, the J end lost 3 bases, and 13 bases lay between the germline ends. This CDR3 reads CASSLGPGENYNEQFF. The CDR3 DNA reads as TGTGCCAGCAGCTTGGGGCCGGGAGAGAACTACAATGAGCAGTTCTTC.

The rearrangement links TRBV29-1 to TRBJ2-3; 11 bases agree with TRBD2. This CDR3 is built from 14 residues. The trim removed 6 bases at V and 2 bases at J, leaving 4 bases unmatched. Germline V gene lookup returns CDR1 SQVTM and CDR2 ANQGSEA. Here the CDR3 reads CSVTSGAPTDTQYF. CDR3 bases: TGCAGCGTGACTAGCGGGGCGCCCACAGATACGCAGTATTTT.

The chain uses TRBV29-1 and TRBJ2-7; 11 nucleotides line up with TRBD2. Germline V gives CDR1 SQVTM, CDR2 ANQGSEA. The ends lost 4 bases at V and 2 bases at J; junction bases unmatched: 1. The CDR3 runs to 13 residues. The CDR3 DNA sequence: TGCAGCGTTGCACTAGCGGGAGCCTACGAGCAGTACTTC. This codes for CSVALAGAYEQYF.

The chain carries TRBV13 and TRBJ1-5; maybe TRBD1 (6 bases). The CDR3 sequence is 13 residues long. The germline V gene encodes CDR1 PRHDT and CDR2 FYEKMQ (reference sequence). The V end lost 5 bases, the J end lost 7 bases, and 12 bases lay between the germline ends. CDR3 sequence reads: CASSIGGSQPQHF. CDR3 nucleotides: TGTGCCAGCAGCATCGGGGGCAGCCAGCCCCAGCATTTT.

The gene calls are TRBV27 and TRBJ2-3; no definite D call. This CDR3 spans 13 amino acids. V was shortened by 5 bases and J by 7 bases, with 13 bases between the two germline ends. Germline assignment: CDR1 MNHEY and CDR2 SMNVEV (reference sequence). The CDR3 DNA reads as TGTGCCAGCAGTGTTGGCCCTTTCAATACGCAGTATTTT. Amino acid sequence: CASSVGPFNTQYF.

This rearrangement joins TRBV27 to TRBJ2-1; D remains ambiguous. Germline V gives CDR1 MNHEY, CDR2 SMNVEV (reference sequence). V was trimmed by 2 bases and J by 8 bases, leaving 13 bases between them. The CDR3 totals 14 residues. This chain's CDR3 is CASSLVDTTYEQFF. The DNA of the CDR3 is TGTGCCAGCAGTTTAGTAGATACTACATATGAGCAGTTCTTC.

The chain couples TRBV28 to TRBJ2-5, with TRBD2 matching over 7 bases. Germline V gene lookup returns CDR1 MDHEN and CDR2 SYDVKM. This CDR3 comprises 13 residues. V gave up 6 bases and J gave up 1 base; unmatched junction bases: 2. CDR3 coding DNA: TGTGCCAGCAGAGCTAGCGGCCAAGAGACCCAGTACTTC. It is translated as CASRASGQETQYF. Full variable domain (rest looked up from reference TRBV28 and TRBJ2-5): DVKVTQSSRYLVKRTGEKVFLECVQDMDHENMFWYRQDPGLGLRLIYFSYDVKMKEKGDIPEGYSVSREKKERFSLILESASTNQTSMYLCASRASGQETQYFGPGTRLLVL.

The V call is TRBV29-1, the J call TRBJ1-2, with TRBD1 identical over 8 bases. The CDR3 runs to 12 residues. The J segment lost 8 bases and the V segment lost 7 bases, leaving 9 bases of the junction unmatched. Germline V gives CDR1 SQVTM, CDR2 ANQGSEA. In DNA form, the CDR3 reads TGCAGCGCCGGTGAGGACAGGGTCGGCTACACCTTC. It is translated as CSAGEDRVGYTF.

V gene TRBV28 combines with J gene TRBJ2-7; 8 bases align to TRBD2. J gave up 4 bases and V 6 bases, and 14 bases lay outside the gene matches. The CDR3 is made up of 16 amino acids. The germline CDR1 and CDR2 sequences are MDHEN and SYDVKM. The CDR3 DNA reads TGTGCCAGCAGCCGACCTTCTCCAGCTAGCGGGTACGAGCAGTACTTC. It codes for CASSRPSPASGYEQYF.

A single count supports this clone. The genes are TRBV18 and TRBJ2-7; 8 bases line up with TRBD2. The germline CDR1 and CDR2 sequences are KGHSH and LQKENI. The CDR3 has 15 residues. The junction had 8 bases not matched to a gene; V was cut back by 3 bases and J by 4 bases. The CDR3 DNA follows: TGTGCCAGCTCACCTCGAACAGGGACTAGGTACGAGCAGTACTTC. Residues: CASSPRTGTRYEQYF. The whole variable domain, filled in from reference TRBV18 and TRBJ2-7, reads NAGVMQNPRHLVRRRGQEARLRCSPMKGHSHVYWYRQLPEEGLKFMVYLQKENIIDESGMPKERFSAEFPKEGPSILRIQQVVRGDSAAYFCASSPRTGTRYEQYFGPGTRLTVT.

The gene calls are TRBV6-1 and TRBJ2-3; D call uncertain. The length of the CDR3 is 15 residues. With 0 bases removed from V and 5 bases from J, the gap between germline ends came to 12 bases. In germline, CDR1 is MNHNS, CDR2 SASEGT. This CDR3 reads CASSEARISLDTQYF. CDR3 DNA sequence: TGTGCCAGCAGTGAAGCCCGCATCTCGCTAGATACGCAGTATTTT.

The chain is built from TRBV4-1 and TRBJ2-2; TRBD2 matches 12 bases. Germline lookup yields CDR1 MGHRA and CDR2 YSYEKL. The length of the CDR3 is 20 residues. The ends lost 0 bases at V and 8 bases at J; junction bases unmatched: 16. The CDR3 sequence is CASSQDRGGVLAGGYGELFF. The CDR3 nucleotides are TGCGCCAGCAGCCAAGATCGAGGGGGTGTACTAGCGGGAGGTTATGGGGAGCTGTTTTTT.

This chain uses TRBV11-2 with TRBJ2-1; 10 nucleotides line up with TRBD2. CDR1 is SGHAT and CDR2 is FQNNGV in the germline V gene. The CDR3 is 19 residues long. Losses at the gene ends were 5 bases for V and 2 bases for J; bases not matched to a gene: 15. The CDR3 protein is CASSDVTGAGTSAYNEQFF. The CDR3 DNA reads as TGTGCCAGCAGCGACGTGACGGGTGCCGGGACTAGCGCCTACAATGAGCAGTTCTTC.

The chain uses TRBV6-1 and TRBJ1-5; D may be TRBD1 (5 bases). Germline V gene sequence: CDR1 MNHNS, CDR2 SASEGT. This CDR3 spans 15 amino acids. The germline V and J ends were trimmed by 8 bases and 3 bases, with 17 bases remaining between them. The CDR3 nucleotides read TGTGCCAGCCATGGCGGGGGGGGGTACAATCAGCCCCAGCATTTT. Translated, it gives CASHGGGGYNQPQHF.

V is TRBV10-2 and J is TRBJ2-5; 7 bases are a match to TRBD2. CDR3 length equals 16 residues. With 2 bases clipped from V and 8 bases from J, the junction kept 14 bases outside the gene matches. The germline V gene encodes CDR1 WSHSY and CDR2 SAAADI. The CDR3 nucleotides are TGCGCCAGCAGTGAGGTTACTCCGAGTGGGAGGGATACCCAGTACTTC. It translates to CASSEVTPSGRDTQYF.